This TCR beta chain is from a study of T cells in Graves' hyperthyroidism and ophthalmopathy. Per the germline V gene, CDR1 is SGHVS and CDR2 is FQNEAQ. This CDR3 comprises 16 residues. V dropped 4 bases and J dropped 7 bases, with 20 bases sitting between them. Amplification yielded TCR beta CDR3 regions, with RNA transcripts as the source. TCR CDR3 regions were first amplified by RT-PCR with HTBI primers. TCRdb independently ran MiXCR on the multiplex PCR reads; one entry per CDR3 protein. The sample carries 450,000 to 650,000 distinct CDR3 sequences, around 21% recorded once. Among the patients, aged 18 to 65, hyperthyroidism was newly diagnosed and had lasted under 2 months. This clonotype was seen many times.

This TCR derives from a man aged 18 to 29 with Graves' hyperthyroidism. Sequenced material: blood. This sequence joins TRBV7-8 and TRBJ1-5; D is unresolved. CDR3 loop: CASSSKRMGGGQPQHF. The CDR3 DNA is TGTGCCAGCAGCTCTAAGCGCATGGGAGGAGGACAGCCCCAGCATTTT.